The source of this TCR beta chain is a study of patients and donors after allogeneic stem cell transplantation. Deletions cut 1 base from V and 1 base from J, with 6 bases between. This CDR3 has 14 amino acids. TCRdb used MiXCR to reprocess the RT-PCR reads, holding one entry per CDR3 protein. The repertoire holds 150,000 to 200,000 distinct CDR3 sequences, with 41% as singletons. This chain connects TRBV12-3 or TRBV12-4 to TRBJ2-3; D call uncertain. The sample consisted of blood, either unsorted or a sorted T cell fraction (not recorded which). The source is a human donor who was either an allogeneic HSCT recipient or a stem cell or donor lymphocyte infusion donor (not recorded which). It is not recorded whose cells these are; they may come from a transplant donor. Here the CDR3 DNA reads TGTGCCAGCAGTTTAGAGGGCCGCACAGATACGCAGTATTTT. Protein: CASSLEGRTDTQYF.